Listed here are 8 T cell receptor beta chains from one sample, sequenced in a study of vaccination effects on CD4 cells after COVID-19. Expansion of antigen-specific CD4+ T cells with viral peptide pools was carried out by the ViraFEST assay before sequencing. Following 10 days of culture, CD4+ T cells were isolated. Every participant took two doses of the BNT162b2 or mRNA-1273 vaccine. Their recognized antigens are unknown. Clones were sequenced by immunoSEQ multiplex PCR, and TCRdb holds only the in-frame ones, with some missing. This sample has 40,000 to 50,000 clones, with 65% to 75% found just once. The sequences come from CD4+ T cells from PBMCs cultured with HCoV-OC43 spike peptides, collected after COVID-19 vaccination. As to subset: HCoV-OC43 spike overlapping peptide pool stimulation. Receptors were obtained from a human donor who received a COVID-19 vaccine.

The chain employs TRBV30 and TRBJ2-2, with 8 bases identical to TRBD2. In germline, CDR1 is GTSNPN, CDR2 SVGIG (reference sequence). CDR3 length: 18 residues. V lost 2 bases to trimming and J lost 4 bases; unmatched junction nucleotides: 15. The CDR3 coding sequence is TGTGCCTGGAGTAACTCCCACGGGGGGGGCCCCCGCACCGGGGAGCTGTTTTTT. This encodes CAWSNSHGGGPRTGELFF. The variable domain in full, with the rest retrieved from reference TRBV30 and TRBJ2-2, is SQTIHQWPATLVQPVGSPLSLECTVEGTSNPNLYWYRQAAGRGLQLLFYSVGIGQISSEVPQNLSASRPQDRQFILSSKKLLLSDSGFYLCAWSNSHGGGPRTGELFFGEGSRLTVL.

The chain carries TRBV4-1 and TRBJ1-1; D is undetermined. Germline assignment: CDR1 MGHRA and CDR2 YSYEKL. The CDR3 loop spans 16 amino acids. The germline V and J ends were trimmed by 4 bases and 1 base, with 16 bases remaining between them. CDR3 DNA sequence: TGCGCCAGCAGCCCGGGCCATAATGGGTGGAACACTGAAGCTTTCTTT. Its translation: CASSPGHNGWNTEAFF.

This clone was observed a handful of times. J is TRBJ1-2 and V is TRBV5-4; possibly TRBD1 for D (5 bases). This CDR3 is built from 16 residues. Germline CDR1 is SGHNT and CDR2 is YYREEE (reference sequence). Trimming took 1 base from V and 5 from J, leaving 18 bases between them. CDR3 residues: CASSLMQGLRQYGYTF. CDR3 nucleotide sequence: TGTGCCAGCAGCTTGATGCAGGGCCTGAGGCAGTATGGCTACACCTTC. Using reference TRBV5-4 and TRBJ1-2 for the parts outside the CDR3, the full variable domain is ETGVTQSPTHLIKTRGQQVTLRCSSQSGHNTVSWYQQALGQGPQFIFQYYREEENGRGNFPPRFSGLQFPNYSSELNVNALELDDSALYLCASSLMQGLRQYGYTFGSGTRLTVV.

Written as DNA, the CDR3 is TGTGCCAGCAGCTTACAAAAAGGACTAGCGGGAGATAAAGCAGATACGCAGTATTTT. The encoded protein is CASSLQKGLAGDKADTQYF. This chain links TRBV7-4 with TRBJ2-3; 13 bases are a match to TRBD2. V was clipped by 2 bases and J by 4 bases; unmatched bases: 12. CDR1 and CDR2 from the germline V gene are SGHVT and SQSDAQ. This CDR3 contains 19 residues.

The V gene is TRBV3-1 (or the pseudogene TRBV3-2), the J gene TRBJ2-5, with D uncertain. This CDR3 spans 13 amino acids. V shed 2 bases and J shed 9 bases, with 13 bases lying between them. Germline CDR1 LGHDT, CDR2 YNNKEL (reference sequence). CDR3 sequence reads: CASSQQPLGAQYF. The CDR3, as DNA: TGTGCCAGCAGCCAACAACCCCTTGGGGCCCAGTACTTC.

V usage is TRBV6-5 and J usage is TRBJ2-7, with D perhaps TRBD2 (6 bases). Deletions cut 8 bases from V and 2 bases from J, with 16 bases between. CDR1 is MNHEY, CDR2 SVGAGI, per germline. The CDR3 totals 14 residues. This CDR3 reads CASFPGTAPYEQYF. The CDR3 DNA follows: TGTGCCAGCTTTCCCGGGACTGCGCCCTACGAGCAGTACTTC.

V usage is TRBV27 and J usage is TRBJ1-1; perhaps TRBD1 as D (6 bases). Germline V gives CDR1 MNHEY, CDR2 SMNVEV (reference sequence). The length of the CDR3 is 13 residues. The ends were cut back, 8 bases at V and 1 base at J, with 11 bases in the middle. DNA of the CDR3: TGTGCCAGCGGAGGACAGACGAACACTGAAGCTTTCTTT. This gives the protein CASGGQTNTEAFF.

This chain links TRBV5-1 with TRBJ2-1, with TRBD2 as a possible D gene (6 bases). The length of the CDR3 is 15 residues. CDR1 and CDR2 (germline): SGHRS, YFSETQ. V was shortened by 2 bases and J by 3 bases, with 12 bases between the two germline ends. CDR3 amino acids: CASSFGGLNYNEQFF. The CDR3 DNA is TGCGCCAGCAGCTTCGGCGGACTAAACTACAATGAGCAGTTCTTC. Filled out from reference TRBV5-1 and TRBJ2-1, the complete variable domain reads KAGVTQTPRYLIKTRGQQVTLSCSPISGHRSVSWYQQTPGQGLQFLFEYFSETQRNKGNFPGRFSGRQFSNSRSEMNVSTLELGDSALYLCASSFGGLNYNEQFFGPGTRLTVL.